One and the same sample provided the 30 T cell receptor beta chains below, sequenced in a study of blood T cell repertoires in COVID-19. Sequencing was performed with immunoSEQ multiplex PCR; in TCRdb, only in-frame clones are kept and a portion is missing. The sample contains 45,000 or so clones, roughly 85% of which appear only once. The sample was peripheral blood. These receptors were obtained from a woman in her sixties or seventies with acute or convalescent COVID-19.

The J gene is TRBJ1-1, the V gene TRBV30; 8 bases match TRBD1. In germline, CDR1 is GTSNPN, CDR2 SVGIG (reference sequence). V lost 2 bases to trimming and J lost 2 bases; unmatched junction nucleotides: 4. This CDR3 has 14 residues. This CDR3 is CAWSPDRGNTEAFF. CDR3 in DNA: TGTGCCTGGAGTCCCGACAGGGGAAACACTGAAGCTTTCTTT.

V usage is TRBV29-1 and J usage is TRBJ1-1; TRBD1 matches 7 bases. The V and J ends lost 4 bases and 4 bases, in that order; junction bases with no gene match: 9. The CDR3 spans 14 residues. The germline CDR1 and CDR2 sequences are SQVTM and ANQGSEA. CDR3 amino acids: CSVASGGVGTEAFF. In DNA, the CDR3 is TGCAGCGTTGCTTCAGGGGGAGTGGGCACTGAAGCTTTCTTT.

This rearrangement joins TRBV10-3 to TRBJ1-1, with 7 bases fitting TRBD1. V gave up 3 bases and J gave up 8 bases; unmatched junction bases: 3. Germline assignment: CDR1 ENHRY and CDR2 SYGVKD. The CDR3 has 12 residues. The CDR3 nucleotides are TGTGCCATCAGTGAAGGGACAGAGGAAGCTTTCTTT. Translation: CAISEGTEEAFF.

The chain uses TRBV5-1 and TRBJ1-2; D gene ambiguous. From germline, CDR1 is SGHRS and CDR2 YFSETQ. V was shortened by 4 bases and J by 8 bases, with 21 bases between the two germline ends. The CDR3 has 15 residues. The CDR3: CASSPDRAARVGYTF. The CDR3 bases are TGCGCCAGCAGCCCAGATCGAGCGGCCCGGGTAGGCTACACCTTC. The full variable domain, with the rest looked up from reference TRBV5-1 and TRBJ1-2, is KAGVTQTPRYLIKTRGQQVTLSCSPISGHRSVSWYQQTPGQGLQFLFEYFSETQRNKGNFPGRFSGRQFSNSRSEMNVSTLELGDSALYLCASSPDRAARVGYTFGSGTRLTVV.

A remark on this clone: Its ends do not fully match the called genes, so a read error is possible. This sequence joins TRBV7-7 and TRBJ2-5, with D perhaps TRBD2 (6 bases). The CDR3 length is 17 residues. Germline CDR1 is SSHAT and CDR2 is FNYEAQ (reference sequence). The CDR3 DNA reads TGTGCTAGCAGCTTAGGTTCCGGAGGGCGGTACCAAGAGACCCAGTACTTC. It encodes CASSLGSGGRYQETQYF. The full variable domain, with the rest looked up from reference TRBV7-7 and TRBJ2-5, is GAGVSQSPRYKVTKRGQDVTLRCDPISSHATLYWYQQALGQGPEFLTYFNYEAQPDKSGLPSDRFSAERPEGSISTLTIQRTEQRDSAMYRCASSLGSGGRYQETQYFGPGTRLLVL.

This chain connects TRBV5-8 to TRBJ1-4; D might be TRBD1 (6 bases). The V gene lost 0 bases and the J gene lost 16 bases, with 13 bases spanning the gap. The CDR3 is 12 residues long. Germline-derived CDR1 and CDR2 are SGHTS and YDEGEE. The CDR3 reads CASSLEQGQWFF. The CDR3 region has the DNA TGTGCCAGCAGCTTGGAACAGGGCCAATGGTTTTTT.

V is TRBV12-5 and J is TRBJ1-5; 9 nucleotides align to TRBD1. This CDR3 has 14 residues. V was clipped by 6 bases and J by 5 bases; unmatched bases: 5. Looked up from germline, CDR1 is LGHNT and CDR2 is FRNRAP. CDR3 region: CASGLTGGYQPQHF. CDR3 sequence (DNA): TGTGCTAGTGGCCTGACAGGGGGTTATCAGCCCCAGCATTTT.

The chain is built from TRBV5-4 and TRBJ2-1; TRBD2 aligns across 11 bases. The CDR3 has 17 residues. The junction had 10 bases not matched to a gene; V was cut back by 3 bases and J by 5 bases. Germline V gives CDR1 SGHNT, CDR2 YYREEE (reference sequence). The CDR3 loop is CASSSGLLAGGNNEQFF. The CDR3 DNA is TGTGCCAGCAGCTCCGGTTTGCTAGCGGGAGGCAACAATGAGCAGTTCTTC.

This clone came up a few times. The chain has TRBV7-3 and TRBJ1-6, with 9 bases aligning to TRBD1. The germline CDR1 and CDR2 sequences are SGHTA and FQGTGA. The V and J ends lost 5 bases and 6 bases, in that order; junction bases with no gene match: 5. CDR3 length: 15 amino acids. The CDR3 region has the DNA TGTGCCAGCAGCCCCCCGGGACAGGGTAATTCACCCCTCCACTTT. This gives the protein CASSPPGQGNSPLHF.

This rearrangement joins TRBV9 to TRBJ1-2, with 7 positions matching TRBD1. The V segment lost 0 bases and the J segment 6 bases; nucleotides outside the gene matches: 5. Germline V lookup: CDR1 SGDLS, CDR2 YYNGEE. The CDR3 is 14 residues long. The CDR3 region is CASSVALGGDGYTF. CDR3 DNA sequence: TGTGCCAGCAGCGTAGCTCTAGGGGGCGATGGCTACACCTTC.

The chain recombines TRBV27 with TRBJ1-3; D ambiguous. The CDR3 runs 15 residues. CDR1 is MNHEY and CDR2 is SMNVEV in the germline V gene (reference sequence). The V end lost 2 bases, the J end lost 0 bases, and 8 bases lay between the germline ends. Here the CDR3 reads CASSLTTSSGNTIYF. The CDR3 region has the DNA TGTGCCAGCAGTTTAACCACAAGCTCTGGAAACACCATATATTTT.

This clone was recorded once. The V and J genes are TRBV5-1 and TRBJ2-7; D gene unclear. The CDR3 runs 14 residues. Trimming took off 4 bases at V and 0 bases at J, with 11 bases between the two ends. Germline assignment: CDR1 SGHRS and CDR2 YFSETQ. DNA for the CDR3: TGCGCCAGCAGCCCTACTTCACCCTCCTACGAGCAGTACTTC. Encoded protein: CASSPTSPSYEQYF.

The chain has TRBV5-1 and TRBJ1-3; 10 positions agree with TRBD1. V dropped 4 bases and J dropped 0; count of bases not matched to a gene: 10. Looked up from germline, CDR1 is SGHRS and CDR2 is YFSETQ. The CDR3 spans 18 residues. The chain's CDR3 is CASSHGDRGLSSGNTIYF. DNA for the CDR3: TGCGCCAGCAGCCATGGGGACAGGGGCCTAAGCTCTGGAAACACCATATATTTT.

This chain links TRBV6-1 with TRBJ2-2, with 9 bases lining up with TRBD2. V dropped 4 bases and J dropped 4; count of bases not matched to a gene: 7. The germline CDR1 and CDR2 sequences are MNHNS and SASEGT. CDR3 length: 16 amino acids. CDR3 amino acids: CASSGHSGSSTGELFF. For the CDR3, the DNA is TGTGCCAGCAGTGGGCATAGCGGGAGTAGCACCGGGGAGCTGTTTTTT.

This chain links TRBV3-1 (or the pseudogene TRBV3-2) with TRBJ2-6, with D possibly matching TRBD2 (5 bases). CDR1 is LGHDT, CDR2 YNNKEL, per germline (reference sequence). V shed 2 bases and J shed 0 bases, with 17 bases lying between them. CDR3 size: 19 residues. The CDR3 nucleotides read TGTGCCAGCAGCCAACAAAAGGCAGGACTTACCTCTGGGGCCAACGTCCTGACTTTC. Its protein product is CASSQQKAGLTSGANVLTF.

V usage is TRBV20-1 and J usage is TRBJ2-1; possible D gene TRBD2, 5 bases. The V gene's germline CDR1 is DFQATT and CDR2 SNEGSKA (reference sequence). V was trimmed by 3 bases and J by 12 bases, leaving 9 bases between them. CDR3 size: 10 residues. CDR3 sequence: CSASDAGQFF. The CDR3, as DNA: TGCAGTGCTAGCGACGCGGGGCAGTTCTTC.

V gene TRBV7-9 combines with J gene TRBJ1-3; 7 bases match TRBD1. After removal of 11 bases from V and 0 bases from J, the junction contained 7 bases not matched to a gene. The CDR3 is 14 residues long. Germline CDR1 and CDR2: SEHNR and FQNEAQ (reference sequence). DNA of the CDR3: TGTGCCGGAGGGGGCGGGTTCTCTGGAAACACCATATATTTT. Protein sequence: CAGGGGFSGNTIYF.

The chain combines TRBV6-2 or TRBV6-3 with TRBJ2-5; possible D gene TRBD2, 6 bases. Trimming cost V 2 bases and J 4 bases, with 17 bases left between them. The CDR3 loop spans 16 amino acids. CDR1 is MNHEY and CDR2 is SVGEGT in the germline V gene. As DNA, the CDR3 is TGTGCCAGCAGTTACGTCGTCGCGGGATCCCGAGAGACCCAGTACTTC. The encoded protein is CASSYVVAGSRETQYF.

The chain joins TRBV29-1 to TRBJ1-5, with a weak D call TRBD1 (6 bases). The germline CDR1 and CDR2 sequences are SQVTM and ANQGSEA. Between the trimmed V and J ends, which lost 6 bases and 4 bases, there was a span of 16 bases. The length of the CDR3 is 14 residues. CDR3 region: CSVRGGAMNQPQHF. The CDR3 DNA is TGCAGCGTGAGGGGGGGGGCAATGAATCAGCCCCAGCATTTT.

CDR3: CASSSGGVQGNQPQHF. The CDR3 DNA sequence: TGCGCCAGCAGCTCGGGAGGGGTCCAAGGCAATCAGCCCCAGCATTTT. V and J are TRBV5-1 and TRBJ1-5; TRBD1 might be the D (5 bases). The CDR3 loop spans 16 amino acids. CDR1 is SGHRS, CDR2 YFSETQ, per germline. Trimming cost V 3 bases and J 2 bases, with 15 bases left between them.

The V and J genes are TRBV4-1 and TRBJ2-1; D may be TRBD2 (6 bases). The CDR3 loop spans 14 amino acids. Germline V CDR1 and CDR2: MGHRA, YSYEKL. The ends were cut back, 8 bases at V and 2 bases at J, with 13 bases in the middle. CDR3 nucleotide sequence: TGCGCCAGCGGGGCGGGATTCGCCTACAATGAGCAGTTCTTC. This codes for CASGAGFAYNEQFF.

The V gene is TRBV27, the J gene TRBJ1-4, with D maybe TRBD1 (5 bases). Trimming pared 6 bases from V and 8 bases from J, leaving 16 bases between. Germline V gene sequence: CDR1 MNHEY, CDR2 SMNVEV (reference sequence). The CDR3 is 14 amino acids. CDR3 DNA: TGTGCCAGCAGAGCTACAGGACCGGCCGAAAAACTGTTTTTT. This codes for CASRATGPAEKLFF.

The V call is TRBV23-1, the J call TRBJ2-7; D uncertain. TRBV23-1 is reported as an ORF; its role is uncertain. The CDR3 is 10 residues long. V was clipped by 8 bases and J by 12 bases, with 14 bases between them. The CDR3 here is CASPGEVAYF. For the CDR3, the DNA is TGCGCCAGCCCCGGCGAGGTCGCGTACTTC.

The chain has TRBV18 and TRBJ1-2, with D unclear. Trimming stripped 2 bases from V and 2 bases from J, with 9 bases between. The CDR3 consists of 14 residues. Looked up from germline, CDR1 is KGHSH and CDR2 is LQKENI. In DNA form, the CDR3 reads TGTGCCAGCTCACCATCGGAGCAAAACTATGGCTACACCTTC. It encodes CASSPSEQNYGYTF.

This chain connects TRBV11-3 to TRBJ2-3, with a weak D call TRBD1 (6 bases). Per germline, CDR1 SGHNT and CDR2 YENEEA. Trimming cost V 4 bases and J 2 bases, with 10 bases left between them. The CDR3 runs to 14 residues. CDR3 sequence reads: CASSSTGPTDTQYF. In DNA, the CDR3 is TGTGCCAGCAGCTCAACAGGGCCCACAGATACGCAGTATTTT.

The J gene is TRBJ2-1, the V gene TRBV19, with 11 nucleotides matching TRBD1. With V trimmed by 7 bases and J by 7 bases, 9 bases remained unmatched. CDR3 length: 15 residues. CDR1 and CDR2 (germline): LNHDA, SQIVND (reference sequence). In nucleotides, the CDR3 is TGTGCCAGTAAGTCCTTAGGACAGGGGGCTAATGAGCAGTTCTTC. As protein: CASKSLGQGANEQFF.

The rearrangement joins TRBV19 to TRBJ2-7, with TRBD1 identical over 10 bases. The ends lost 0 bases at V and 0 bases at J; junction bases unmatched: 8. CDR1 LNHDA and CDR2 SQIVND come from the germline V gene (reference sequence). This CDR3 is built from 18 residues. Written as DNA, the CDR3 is TGTGCCAGTAGTATAGACGGAGGTAGGACAGGGGGCTCCTACGAGCAGTACTTC. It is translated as CASSIDGGRTGGSYEQYF.

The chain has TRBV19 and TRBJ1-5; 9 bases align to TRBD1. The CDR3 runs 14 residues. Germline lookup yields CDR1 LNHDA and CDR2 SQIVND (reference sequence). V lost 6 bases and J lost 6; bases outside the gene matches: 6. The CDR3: CASRLTGGSQPQHF. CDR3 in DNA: TGTGCCAGTAGGCTTACAGGGGGCAGTCAGCCCCAGCATTTT. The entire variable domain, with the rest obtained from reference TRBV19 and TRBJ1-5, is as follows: DGGITQSPKYLFRKEGQNVTLSCEQNLNHDAMYWYRQDPGQGLRLIYYSQIVNDFQKGDIAEGYSVSREKKESFPLTVTSAQKNPTAFYLCASRLTGGSQPQHFGDGTRLSIL.

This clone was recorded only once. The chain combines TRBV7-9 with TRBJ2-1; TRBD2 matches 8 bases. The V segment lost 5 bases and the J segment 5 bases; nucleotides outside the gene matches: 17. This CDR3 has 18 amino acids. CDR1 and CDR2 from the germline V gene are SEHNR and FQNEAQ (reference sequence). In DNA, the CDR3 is TGTGCCAGCAGCACTCGGGGGGTAGCGGGAAGGACTGACAATGAGCAGTTCTTC. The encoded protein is CASSTRGVAGRTDNEQFF.

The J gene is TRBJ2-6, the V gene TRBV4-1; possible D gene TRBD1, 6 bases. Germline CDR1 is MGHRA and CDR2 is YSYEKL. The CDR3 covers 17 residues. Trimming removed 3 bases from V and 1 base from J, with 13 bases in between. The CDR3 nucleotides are TGCGCCAGCAGCCACACACCACAGGGTTCTGGGGCCAACGTCCTGACTTTC. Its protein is CASSHTPQGSGANVLTF.